Below, 27 T cell receptor beta chains from the same sample are listed, as sequenced in a study of shared clonotypes between healthy human individuals. Generated by immunoSEQ multiplex PCR, the TCRdb table keeps only in-frame clones and is missing some. The repertoire holds roughly 700,000 clones, approximately 79% seen once, with 1.5% to 2% in the top ten. The sample comprised memory CD4+ T cells sorted from blood. The subset: CD45RA-negative fraction. The receptors stem from a woman aged 30 to 39 in good health.

This sequence joins TRBV19 and TRBJ2-5; TRBD2 is a possible D gene (5 bases). The CDR3 has 12 amino acids. Looked up from germline, CDR1 is LNHDA and CDR2 is SQIVND (reference sequence). V was clipped by 9 bases and J by 1 base, with 9 bases between them. The DNA for the CDR3 is TGTGCCAGCCGGGGTAGCCAAGAGACCCAGTACTTC. It translates to CASRGSQETQYF.

The V call is TRBV10-3, the J call TRBJ1-2, with a tentative D call TRBD1 (6 bases). This CDR3 spans 13 amino acids. Trimming pared 8 bases from V and 3 bases from J, leaving 13 bases between. Per the germline V gene, CDR1 is ENHRY and CDR2 is SYGVKD. CDR3 DNA: TGTGCCATCGGGACACTTCCGGACTATGGCTACACCTTC. Amino acids: CAIGTLPDYGYTF.

The chain employs TRBV5-5 and TRBJ2-2; TRBD1 aligns across 12 bases. Losses at the gene ends were 3 bases for V and 7 bases for J; bases not matched to a gene: 10. The CDR3 totals 17 residues. Germline V gene sequence: CDR1 SGHKS, CDR2 YYEKEE (reference sequence). CDR3 residues: CASSYNQGQGAGGELFF. The DNA of the CDR3 is TGTGCCAGCAGCTACAACCAGGGACAGGGGGCTGGCGGGGAGCTGTTTTTT.

The rearrangement uses TRBV7-9 and TRBJ2-7, with 11 bases fitting TRBD2. Germline CDR1 is SEHNR and CDR2 is FQNEAQ (reference sequence). The CDR3 loop spans 16 amino acids. Trimming took 5 bases from V and 2 from J; bases not matched to a gene: 8. The CDR3 spells CASSPGLADDPYEQYF. The CDR3 nucleotides are TGTGCCAGCAGCCCGGGACTAGCGGACGATCCCTACGAGCAGTACTTC. Complete variable domain (other parts from reference TRBV7-9 and TRBJ2-7): DTGVSQNPRHKITKRGQNVTFRCDPISEHNRLYWYRQTLGQGPEFLTYFQNEAQLEKSRLLSDRFSAERPKGSFSTLEIQRTEQGDSAMYLCASSPGLADDPYEQYFGPGTRLTVT.

The chain joins TRBV7-8 to TRBJ2-7; 7 bases match TRBD1. The CDR3 runs to 12 residues. V lost 3 bases, J lost 6 bases, and 2 bases stayed unmatched. CDR1 and CDR2 (germline): SGHVS, FQNEAQ. The CDR3 region has the DNA TGTGCCAGCAGCTTGACAGGGATCGAGCAGTACTTC. Protein sequence: CASSLTGIEQYF.

The chain has TRBV28 and TRBJ2-1; 8 bases align to TRBD2. The junction had 6 bases not matched to a gene; V was cut back by 8 bases and J by 0 bases. This CDR3 comprises 15 residues. Germline assignment: CDR1 MDHEN and CDR2 SYDVKM. CDR3 region: CASSAGRASYNEQFF. The CDR3 DNA reads TGTGCCAGCTCCGCCGGGAGGGCCTCCTACAATGAGCAGTTCTTC.

This clone was seen a handful of times. The V and J genes are TRBV19 and TRBJ2-7; 11 nucleotides align to TRBD2. With V trimmed by 3 bases and J by 9 bases, 4 bases remained unmatched. The CDR3 runs 13 residues. CDR1 LNHDA and CDR2 SQIVND come from the germline V gene (reference sequence). The CDR3 protein is CASSIRLAGTQYF. CDR3 nucleotide sequence: TGTGCCAGTAGTATCCGACTAGCGGGGACGCAGTACTTC.

The J gene is TRBJ2-3, the V gene TRBV2, with D perhaps TRBD2 (6 bases). The CDR3 consists of 13 residues. Germline values: CDR1 SNHLY, CDR2 FYNNEI. Trimming pared 10 bases from V and 7 bases from J, leaving 18 bases between. In DNA form, the CDR3 reads TGTGCCACCTCGGGGGACGGCCTATATACGCAGTATTTT. It yields the protein CATSGDGLYTQYF.

This clone was observed at least ten times. Here the CDR3 DNA reads TGTGCCAGCAGCGGAACAGCCAACTGGGAGCTGTTTTTT. Translated, it gives CASSGTANWELFF. The rearrangement uses TRBV9 and TRBJ2-2, with D unresolved. CDR3 size: 13 residues. Looked up from germline, CDR1 is SGDLS and CDR2 is YYNGEE. V was pared by 3 bases and J by 9 bases, with 12 bases between.

The chain links TRBV5-1 to TRBJ2-5; 7 bases map to TRBD1. This CDR3 is 15 amino acids long. The germline V gene encodes CDR1 SGHRS and CDR2 YFSETQ. V lost 0 bases, J lost 5 bases, and 7 bases stayed unmatched. The CDR3 region is CASSLADREGETQYF. CDR3 sequence (DNA): TGCGCCAGCAGCTTGGCCGACAGGGAAGGGGAGACCCAGTACTTC.

This clone was recorded a few times. V is TRBV4-1 and J is TRBJ2-1, with TRBD2 identical over 8 bases. In germline, CDR1 is MGHRA, CDR2 YSYEKL. V dropped 4 bases and J dropped 4; count of bases not matched to a gene: 9. CDR3 length equals 16 residues. The CDR3 sequence is CASSRQGIAGYNEQFF. The CDR3 DNA is TGCGCCAGCAGCCGACAAGGGATAGCGGGATACAATGAGCAGTTCTTC.

The chain couples TRBV5-4 to TRBJ2-7; D is possibly TRBD1 (5 bases). From germline, CDR1 is SGHNT and CDR2 YYREEE (reference sequence). This CDR3 is 14 amino acids long. V was clipped by 4 bases and J by 5 bases, with 16 bases between them. Here the CDR3 reads CASSHMGRGNEQYF. DNA of the CDR3: TGTGCCAGCAGCCACATGGGTAGGGGAAACGAGCAGTACTTC. The full variable domain, rest sourced from reference TRBV5-4 and TRBJ2-7, is ETGVTQSPTHLIKTRGQQVTLRCSSQSGHNTVSWYQQALGQGPQFIFQYYREEENGRGNFPPRFSGLQFPNYSSELNVNALELDDSALYLCASSHMGRGNEQYFGPGTRLTVT.

The genes are TRBV7-8 and TRBJ1-2; D unresolved. Trimming left V 0 bases short and J 7 bases short, with 9 bases between. CDR1 is SGHVS, CDR2 FQNEAQ, per germline. The CDR3 sequence is 13 residues long. The CDR3 bases are TGTGCCAGCAGCTTAGCGAACTCTCGTGGCTACACCTTC. Translated, it gives CASSLANSRGYTF.

V gene TRBV10-3 combines with J gene TRBJ2-7; 9 nucleotides match TRBD2. CDR3 size: 18 residues. CDR1 and CDR2 from the germline V gene are ENHRY and SYGVKD. Trimming cost V 0 bases and J 3 bases; bases outside gene matches: 12. The CDR3 DNA follows: TGTGCCATCAGTGAGTCGACTGTGACTAGCGGAGCAAGCTACGAGCAGTACTTC. Its protein is CAISESTVTSGASYEQYF.

This clone has just a few counts. The rearrangement uses TRBV2 and TRBJ2-1, with D perhaps matching TRBD1 (6 bases). V dropped 8 bases and J dropped 6 bases, with 17 bases sitting between them. CDR1 SNHLY and CDR2 FYNNEI come from the germline V gene. This CDR3 comprises 14 residues. The CDR3 DNA sequence: TGTGCCAGCGAACGAGGCTCACAGGGCAATGAGCAGTTCTTC. This codes for CASERGSQGNEQFF.

This clone was seen once. The CDR3 nucleotides read TGTGCCAGCAGCATGCAGCTCTCTGGAAACACCATATATTTT. Its protein product is CASSMQLSGNTIYF. The chain joins TRBV5-6 to TRBJ1-3; D is ambiguous. The CDR3 runs 14 residues. V was shortened by 4 bases and J by 0 bases, with 8 bases between the two germline ends. Germline CDR1 is SGHDT and CDR2 is YYEEEE. The whole variable domain, remainder taken from reference TRBV5-6 and TRBJ1-3, is DAGVTQSPTHLIKTRGQQVTLRCSPKSGHDTVSWYQQALGQGPQFIFQYYEEEERQRGNFPDRFSGHQFPNYSSELNVNALLLGDSALYLCASSMQLSGNTIYFGEGSWLTVV.

This clone was counted between two and nine times. At one of its ends the junction is not consistent with the germline gene, which may arise from a read error. This sequence joins TRBV11-1 and TRBJ2-1; D is unclear. Germline assignment: CDR1 SGHAT and CDR2 FQDESV (reference sequence). This CDR3 contains 13 residues. This CDR3 is CASSSQIYSEQFF. Written as DNA, the CDR3 is TGTGCCAGCAGCTCCCAGATCTACAGTGAGCAGTTCTTC.

At least ten counts were recorded for this clone. This chain connects TRBV20-1 to TRBJ2-5; unclear D gene. CDR3 length: 11 amino acids. Per germline, CDR1 DFQATT and CDR2 SNEGSKA (reference sequence). Trimming removed 6 bases at V and 9 bases at J, with 14 bases between. The CDR3 spells CSAQGPRSQYF. CDR3 coding DNA: TGCAGTGCCCAAGGGCCCCGCTCCCAGTACTTC.

This chain links TRBV28 with TRBJ1-2; D is perhaps TRBD1 (6 bases). The V gene's germline CDR1 is MDHEN and CDR2 SYDVKM. There are 13 residues in the CDR3. V was cut by 5 bases and J by 8 bases, with 15 bases left in between. The CDR3 sequence is CASSRAGARGYTF. CDR3 nucleotide sequence: TGTGCCAGCAGTCGAGCGGGGGCTCGAGGCTACACCTTC.

The J gene is TRBJ2-7, the V gene TRBV11-1; D uncertain. The germline V and J ends were trimmed by 5 bases and 2 bases, with 13 bases remaining between them. Germline values: CDR1 SGHAT, CDR2 FQDESV (reference sequence). The CDR3 contains 14 residues. CDR3 nucleotide sequence: TGTGCCAGCAGCCAAAGGTCCTCAACCTACGAGCAGTACTTC. It yields the protein CASSQRSSTYEQYF.

This sequence joins TRBV5-6 and TRBJ2-6; the D gene is possibly TRBD2 (6 bases). The germline CDR1 and CDR2 sequences are SGHDT and YYEEEE. This CDR3 is 16 amino acids long. V was clipped by 6 bases and J by 3 bases, with 16 bases between them. The CDR3 DNA is TGTGCCAGCACCCGACGGGGACTGGGTGGGGCCAACGTCCTGACTTTC. Translated: CASTRRGLGGANVLTF.

V usage is TRBV9 and J usage is TRBJ1-3; the D gene is possibly TRBD1 (5 bases). The CDR3 totals 15 residues. With 3 bases removed from V and 2 bases from J, the gap between germline ends came to 12 bases. The germline gives CDR1 SGDLS, CDR2 YYNGEE. The CDR3 reads CASSGDSLPGNTIYF. The CDR3 DNA reads as TGTGCCAGCAGCGGAGACAGTCTACCTGGAAACACCATATATTTT.

The chain couples TRBV6-1 to TRBJ2-5; possibly TRBD2 for D (6 bases). The CDR3 is 16 residues long. Germline V gene lookup returns CDR1 MNHNS and CDR2 SASEGT. V shed 3 bases and J shed 3 bases, with 17 bases lying between them. CDR3 DNA: TGTGCCAGCAGTGACGCTTCTCAGGAGGGGAAAGAGACCCAGTACTTC. Residues: CASSDASQEGKETQYF.

This sequence joins TRBV11-2 and TRBJ1-1; possible D gene TRBD1, 5 bases. CDR3 length: 16 amino acids. The germline gives CDR1 SGHAT, CDR2 FQNNGV. Trimming took off 5 bases at V and 2 bases at J, with 18 bases between the two ends. The CDR3 is CASSKQGLVRNTEAFF. In nucleotides, the CDR3 is TGTGCCAGCAGCAAGCAGGGCCTGGTTCGAAACACTGAAGCTTTCTTT.

The gene calls are TRBV19 and TRBJ1-1; maybe TRBD1 (6 bases). Germline-derived CDR1 and CDR2 are LNHDA and SQIVND (reference sequence). The CDR3 contains 14 residues. The V gene lost 10 bases and the J gene lost 0 bases, with 15 bases spanning the gap. CDR3 DNA: TGTGCCATTAAGGACAGTCCCATGAACACTGAAGCTTTCTTT. Its protein product is CAIKDSPMNTEAFF.

This chain uses TRBV5-1 with TRBJ1-4; D is unresolved. Germline V gives CDR1 SGHRS, CDR2 YFSETQ. The germline V and J ends were trimmed by 0 bases and 0 bases, with 9 bases remaining between them. CDR3 length equals 16 residues. The CDR3 protein is CASSLVATATNEKLFF. The CDR3 DNA is TGCGCCAGCAGCTTGGTGGCAACTGCAACTAATGAAAAACTGTTTTTT.

The CDR3 loop is CASSFDKSYGYTF. CDR3 nucleotide sequence: TGTGCCAGCAGTTTTGACAAGAGCTATGGCTACACCTTC. The gene calls are TRBV6-6 and TRBJ1-2, with no clear D. Germline V gene sequence: CDR1 MNHNY, CDR2 SVGAGI (reference sequence). V shed 4 bases and J shed 4 bases, with 10 bases lying between them. The CDR3 sequence is 13 residues long.